This T cell receptor (beta chain) was profiled in a study of cytomegalovirus exposure and HLA in healthy donors. The CDR3 spans 14 residues. With V trimmed by 8 bases and J by 4 bases, 7 bases remained unmatched. Germline values: CDR1 ENHRY, CDR2 SYGVKD. The PCR employed 60 Vbeta primers together with 13 Jbeta primers. Using immunoSEQ multiplex PCR, the repertoire was profiled, and TCRdb retains in-frame clones only, with some absent. The profile shows approximately 170,000 clones, 76% of them singletons. Sequencing was performed on PBMCs. This chain links TRBV10-3 with TRBJ2-1; 8 bases align to TRBD2. The sequence was obtained from a female donor in good health and CMV-seronegative. The CDR3 nucleotides read TGTGCCATCCGACGGGGGGGACCTTACAATGAGCAGTTCTTC. Translating gives CAIRRGGPYNEQFF.